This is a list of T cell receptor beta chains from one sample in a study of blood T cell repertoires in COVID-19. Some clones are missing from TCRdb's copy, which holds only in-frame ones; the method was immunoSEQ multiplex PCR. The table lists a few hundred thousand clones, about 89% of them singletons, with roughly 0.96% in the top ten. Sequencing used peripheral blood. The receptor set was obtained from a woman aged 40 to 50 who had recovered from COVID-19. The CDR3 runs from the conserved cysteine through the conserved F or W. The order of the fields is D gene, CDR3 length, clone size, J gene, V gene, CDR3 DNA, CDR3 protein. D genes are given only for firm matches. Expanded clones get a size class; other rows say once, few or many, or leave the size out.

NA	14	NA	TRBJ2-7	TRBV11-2	TGTGCCAGCAGCTTAGTCGGCGGGAACTACGAGCAGTACTTC	CASSLVGGNYEQYF
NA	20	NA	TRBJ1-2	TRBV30	TGTGCCTGGAGTGTACTCCCTAGGGGGACGGACAGACTCTCTTCCTATGGCTACACCTTC	CAWSVLPRGTDRLSSYGYTF
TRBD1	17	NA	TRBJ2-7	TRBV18	TGTGCCAGCTCACCAATACCCGGGACAGGGGGCTCCTACGAGCAGTACTTC	CASSPIPGTGGSYEQYF
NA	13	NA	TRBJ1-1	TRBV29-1	TGCAGCGTAGAGAAAACAGAGAACACTGAAGCTTTCTTT	CSVEKTENTEAFF
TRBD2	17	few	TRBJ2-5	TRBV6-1	TGTGCCAGCAGTGAAGTTAGCGGGAGGGCCTCAGGAGAGACCCAGTACTTC	CASSEVSGRASGETQYF
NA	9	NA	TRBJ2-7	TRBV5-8	TGTGCCAGCAGTGAGGTTCGGTACTTC	CASSEVRYF
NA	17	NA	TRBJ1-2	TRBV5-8	TGTGCCAGCAGCTTGGGAGACAGAGTTTTTGCCTACTATGGCTACACCTTC	CASSLGDRVFAYYGYTF
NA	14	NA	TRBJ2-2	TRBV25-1	TGTGCCAGCAGTGAAAGCGCTAGATTGGGGGAGCTGTTTTTT	CASSESARLGELFF
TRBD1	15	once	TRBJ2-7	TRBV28	TGTGCCAGCAGTTGGGAAGGACAGGGGGTATACGAGCAGTACTTC	CASSWEGQGVYEQYF
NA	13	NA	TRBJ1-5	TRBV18	TGTGCCAGCTCACCAGCCCGGAATCAGCCCCAGCATTTT	CASSPARNQPQHF
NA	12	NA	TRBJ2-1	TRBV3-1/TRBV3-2	TGTGCCAGCAGCCTGCTAAGGGAGGAGCAGTTCTTC	CASSLLREEQFF
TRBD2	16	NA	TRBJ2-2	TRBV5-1	TGCGCCAGCACCCAACGACTAGCGGGAGATACCGGGGAGCTGTTTTTT	CASTQRLAGDTGELFF
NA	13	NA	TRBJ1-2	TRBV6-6	TGTGCCAGTATAGACGGAGATAACTATGGCTACACCTTC	CASIDGDNYGYTF
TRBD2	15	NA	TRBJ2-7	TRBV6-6	TGTGCCAGCAGCCCGGGACTAGCGGGAAACTACGAGCAGTACTTC	CASSPGLAGNYEQYF
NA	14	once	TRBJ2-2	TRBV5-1	TGCGCCAGCAGCTTGGCCCCTGCGAGCGGGGAGCTGTTTTTT	CASSLAPASGELFF
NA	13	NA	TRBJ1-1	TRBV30	TGTGCCTGGAGCGCTGACAGGAACACTGAAGCTTTCTTT	CAWSADRNTEAFF
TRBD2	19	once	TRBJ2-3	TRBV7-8	TGTGCCAGCAGCTTAGCGGGACTAGCGGGGGGGCCTTTACCAGATACGCAGTATTTT	CASSLAGLAGGPLPDTQYF
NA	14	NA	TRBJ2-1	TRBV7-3	TGTGCCAGCAGCGCGTCAAAGCGGTACAATGAGCAGTTCTTC	CASSASKRYNEQFF
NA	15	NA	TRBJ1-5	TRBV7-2	TGTGCCAGCAGCTTGACCGCGACAGACGATCAGCCCCAGCATTTT	CASSLTATDDQPQHF
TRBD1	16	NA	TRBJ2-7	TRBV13	TGTGCCAGCAGCTTAAGGGTTGGTACAGGGGGCAACGAGCAGTACTTC	CASSLRVGTGGNEQYF
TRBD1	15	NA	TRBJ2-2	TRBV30	TGTGCCTGGAGTAGGACAGGGGGGAACACCGGGGAGCTGTTTTTT	CAWSRTGGNTGELFF
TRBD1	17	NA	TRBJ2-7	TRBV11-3	TGTGCCAGCAGCTTAGCCCCGTTCGGGACAGCTCGCTACGAGCAGTACTTC	CASSLAPFGTARYEQYF
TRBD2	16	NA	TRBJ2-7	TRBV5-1	TGCGCCAGCAGCCTCGGGACTAGCGGGGGGCTCTACGAGCAGTACTTC	CASSLGTSGGLYEQYF
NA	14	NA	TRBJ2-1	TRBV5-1	TGCGCCAGCAGCTTGAGCAGGGGGGACAATGAGCAGTTCTTC	CASSLSRGDNEQFF
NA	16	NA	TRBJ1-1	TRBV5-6	TGTGCCAGCAGTTTTGCTGGGGGGCGGGGGTCCAATGAAGCTTTCTTT	CASSFAGGRGSNEAFF
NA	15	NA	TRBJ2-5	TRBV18	TGTGCCAGCTCACCCCCTTCGTCCCCCGGGGAGACCCAGTACTTC	CASSPPSSPGETQYF
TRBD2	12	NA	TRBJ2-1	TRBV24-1	TGTGCCACCAGCGGACTAGCCCATGAGCAGTTCTTC	CATSGLAHEQFF
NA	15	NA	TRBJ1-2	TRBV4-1	TGCGCCAGCAGTCGCGGCACGGGGGAGAAGGGCGGCTACACCTTC	CASSRGTGEKGGYTF
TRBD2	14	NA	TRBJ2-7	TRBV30	TGTGCCTGGAGTGTAACTAGCGGGACTTACGAGCAGTACTTC	CAWSVTSGTYEQYF
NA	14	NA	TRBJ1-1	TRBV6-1	TGTGCCAGCAGTGAGCTACCCGGCGGGACTGAAGCTTTCTTT	CASSELPGGTEAFF
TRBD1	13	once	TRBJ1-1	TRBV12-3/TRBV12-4	TGTGCCAGCAGTTCGACAGGGGTCACTGAAGCTTTCTTT	CASSSTGVTEAFF
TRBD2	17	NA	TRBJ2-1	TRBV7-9	TGTGCCAGCAGCCCCCCGAGACTAGCGGGAGGTTATAATGAGCAGTTCTTC	CASSPPRLAGGYNEQFF
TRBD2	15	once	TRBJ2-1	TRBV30	TGTGCCTGGAACCCGGGACTAGCGGGAGCGTATGAGCAGTTCTTC	CAWNPGLAGAYEQFF
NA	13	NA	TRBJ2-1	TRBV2	TGTGCCAGCCTACCGACAGGCTACAATGAGCAGTTCTTC	CASLPTGYNEQFF
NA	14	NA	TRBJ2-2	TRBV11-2	TGTGCCAGCAGCTCCAGTGGTACCACCGGGGAGCTGTTTTTT	CASSSSGTTGELFF
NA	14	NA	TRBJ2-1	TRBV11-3	TGTGCCAGCAGCTTAGGCGGAGAGTACAATGAGCAGTTCTTC	CASSLGGEYNEQFF
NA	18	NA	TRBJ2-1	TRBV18	TGTGCCAGCTCCCCAAAGGATCCAGCGGACTCCTCCTACAATGAGCAGTTCTTC	CASSPKDPADSSYNEQFF
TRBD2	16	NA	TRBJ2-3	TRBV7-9	TGTGCCAGCAGCATAGCGGGAGGGCCACGGGCAGATACGCAGTATTTT	CASSIAGGPRADTQYF
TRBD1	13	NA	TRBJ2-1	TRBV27	TGTGCCAGCAGTCCTGAGACAGGGTATGAGCAGTTCTTC	CASSPETGYEQFF
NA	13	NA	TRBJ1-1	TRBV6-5	TGTGCCAGCAGTTACCAAAGGGGTGCTGAAGCTTTCTTT	CASSYQRGAEAFF
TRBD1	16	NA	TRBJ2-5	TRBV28	TGTGCCAGCAGCCAGGGACAGGGCACATACCAAGAGACCCAGTACTTC	CASSQGQGTYQETQYF
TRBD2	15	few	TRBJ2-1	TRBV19	TGTGCCAGTAGTCCATCCGGGACTAGCGCCGATGAGCAGTTCTTC	CASSPSGTSADEQFF
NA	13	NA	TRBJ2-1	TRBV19	TGTGCCAGTAGTAAGGACAGAGACAATGAGCAGTTCTTC	CASSKDRDNEQFF
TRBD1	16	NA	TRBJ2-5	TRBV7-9	TGTGCCAGCAGCTCTAGGGACAGGTCCCCCCAAGAGACCCAGTACTTC	CASSSRDRSPQETQYF
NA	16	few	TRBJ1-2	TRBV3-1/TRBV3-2	TGTGCCAGCAGCCAAGATCGGGGGTTAACTCCCTATGGCTACACCTTC	CASSQDRGLTPYGYTF
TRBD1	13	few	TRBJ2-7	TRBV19	TGTGCCAGTAGTAACGGGGACAGCTACGAGCAGTACTTC	CASSNGDSYEQYF
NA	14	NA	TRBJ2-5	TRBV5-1	TGCGCCAGCAGCTTGGTGGAGGGATTCGAGACCCAGTACTTC	CASSLVEGFETQYF
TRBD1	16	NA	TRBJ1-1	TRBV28	TGTGCCAGCACCACGGTGGGACAGGGGCGTGGGACTGAAGCTTTCTTT	CASTTVGQGRGTEAFF
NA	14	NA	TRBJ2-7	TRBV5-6	TGTGCCAGCAGCTTCGGGACTCCCTCCTACGAGCAGTACTTC	CASSFGTPSYEQYF
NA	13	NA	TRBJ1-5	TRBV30	TGTGCCTGGAGTGCCAGGGAAGATCAGCCCCAGCATTTT	CAWSAREDQPQHF
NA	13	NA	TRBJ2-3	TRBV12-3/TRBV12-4	TGTGCCAGCAGTTTACAGAACACAGATACGCAGTATTTT	CASSLQNTDTQYF
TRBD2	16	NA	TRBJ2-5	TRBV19	TGTGCCAGTAGTACCCGACTAGCGGGAGTGTCAGAGACCCAGTACTTC	CASSTRLAGVSETQYF
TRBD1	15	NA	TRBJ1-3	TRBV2	TGTGCCAGCAGTGTTCAGGGGGGAACTGGAAACACCATATATTTT	CASSVQGGTGNTIYF
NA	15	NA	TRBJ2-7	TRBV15	TGTGCCACCAGCTCCCTAGCGACAGAGGGCTACGAGCAGTACTTC	CATSSLATEGYEQYF
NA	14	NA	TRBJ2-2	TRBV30	TGTGCCTGGGTAGGACAGACGAACACCGGGGAGCTGTTTTTT	CAWVGQTNTGELFF
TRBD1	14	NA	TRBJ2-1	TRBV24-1	TGTGCCACCAGTGATTGGGACAGGGTTAATGAGCAGTTCTTC	CATSDWDRVNEQFF
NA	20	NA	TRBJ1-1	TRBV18	TGTGCCAGCTCACCGATTGCTAACAGGGTACCCCTGGGGTCGCACACTGAAGCTTTCTTT	CASSPIANRVPLGSHTEAFF
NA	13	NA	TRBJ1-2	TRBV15	TGTGCCACCAGCAGAGAGTCGGGGGACGGCTACACCTTC	CATSRESGDGYTF
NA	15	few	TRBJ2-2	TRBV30	TGTGCCTGGAGTGTCGGGGGGCTGAACACCGGGGAGCTGTTTTTT	CAWSVGGLNTGELFF
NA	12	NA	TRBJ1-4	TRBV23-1	TGCGACCAGGGGAGGGTAGGTGAAAAACTGTTTTTT	CDQGRVGEKLFF